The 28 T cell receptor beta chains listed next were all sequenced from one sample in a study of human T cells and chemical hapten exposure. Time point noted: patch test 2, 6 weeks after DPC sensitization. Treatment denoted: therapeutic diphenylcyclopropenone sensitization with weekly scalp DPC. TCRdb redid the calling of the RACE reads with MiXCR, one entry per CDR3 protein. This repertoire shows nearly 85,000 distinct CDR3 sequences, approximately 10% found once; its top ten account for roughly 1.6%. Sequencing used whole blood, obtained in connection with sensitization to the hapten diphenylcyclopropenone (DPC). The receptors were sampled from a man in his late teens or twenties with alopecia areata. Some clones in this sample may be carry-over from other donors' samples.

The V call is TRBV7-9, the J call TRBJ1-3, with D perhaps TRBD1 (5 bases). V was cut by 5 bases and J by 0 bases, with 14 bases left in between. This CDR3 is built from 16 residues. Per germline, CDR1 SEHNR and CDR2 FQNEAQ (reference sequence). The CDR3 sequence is CASSIRDSSSGNTIYF. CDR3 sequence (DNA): TGTGCCAGCAGCATCCGCGACAGCTCCTCTGGAAACACCATATATTTT.

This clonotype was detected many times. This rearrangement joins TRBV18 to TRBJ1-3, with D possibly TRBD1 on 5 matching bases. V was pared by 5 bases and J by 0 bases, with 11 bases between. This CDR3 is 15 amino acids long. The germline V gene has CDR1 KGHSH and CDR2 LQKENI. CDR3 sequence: CASSTDSDSGNTIYF. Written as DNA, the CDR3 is TGTGCCAGCTCAACCGACAGTGACTCTGGAAACACCATATATTTT. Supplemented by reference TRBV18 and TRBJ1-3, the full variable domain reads NAGVMQNPRHLVRRRGQEARLRCSPMKGHSHVYWYRQLPEEGLKFMVYLQKENIIDESGMPKERFSAEFPKEGPSILRIQQVVRGDSAAYFCASSTDSDSGNTIYFGEGSWLTVV.

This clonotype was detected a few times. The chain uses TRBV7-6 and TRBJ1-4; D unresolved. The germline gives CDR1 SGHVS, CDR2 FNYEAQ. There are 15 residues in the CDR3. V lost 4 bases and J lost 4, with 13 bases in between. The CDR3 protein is CASSYSAVDNEKLFF. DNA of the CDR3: TGTGCCAGCAGCTACTCGGCCGTCGATAATGAAAAACTGTTTTTT.

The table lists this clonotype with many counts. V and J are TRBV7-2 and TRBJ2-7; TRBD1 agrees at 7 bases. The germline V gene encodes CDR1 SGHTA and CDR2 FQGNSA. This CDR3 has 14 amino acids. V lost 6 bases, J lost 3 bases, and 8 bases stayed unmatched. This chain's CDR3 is CASSPGTVNYEQYF. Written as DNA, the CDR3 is TGTGCCAGCAGTCCCGGGACAGTTAACTACGAGCAGTACTTC.

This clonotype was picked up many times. The CDR3 DNA reads as TGCAGCGTGGGACAGGGTCCGGAGACCCAGTACTTC. Translation gives CSVGQGPETQYF. This chain joins TRBV29-1 and TRBJ2-5; TRBD1 matches 9 bases. The CDR3 has 12 amino acids. The J segment lost 5 bases and the V segment lost 6 bases, leaving 4 bases of the junction unmatched. CDR1 is SQVTM, CDR2 ANQGSEA, per germline.

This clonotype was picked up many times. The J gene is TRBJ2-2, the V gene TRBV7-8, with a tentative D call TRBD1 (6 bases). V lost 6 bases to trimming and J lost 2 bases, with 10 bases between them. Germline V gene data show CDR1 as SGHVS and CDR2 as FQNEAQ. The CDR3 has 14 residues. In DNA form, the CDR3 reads TGTGCCAGCAGTCAGGACAGAAACACCGGGGAGCTGTTTTTT. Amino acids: CASSQDRNTGELFF.

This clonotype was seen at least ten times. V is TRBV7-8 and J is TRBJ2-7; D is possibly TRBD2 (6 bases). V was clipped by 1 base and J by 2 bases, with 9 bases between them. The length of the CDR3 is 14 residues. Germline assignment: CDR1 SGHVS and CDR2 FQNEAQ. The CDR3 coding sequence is TGTGCCAGCAGCTTAGAGGGCGGGGCCTACGAGCAGTACTTC. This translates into CASSLEGGAYEQYF.

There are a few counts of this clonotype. This CDR3 is CSAPMDSSYNSPLHF. Written as DNA, the CDR3 is TGCAGTGCTCCTATGGACAGCTCCTATAATTCACCCCTCCACTTT. The chain uses TRBV20-1 and TRBJ1-6, with D perhaps TRBD1 (6 bases). The CDR3 is made up of 15 amino acids. Trimming took off 5 bases at V and 0 bases at J, with 11 bases between the two ends. The V gene's germline CDR1 is DFQATT and CDR2 SNEGSKA (reference sequence).

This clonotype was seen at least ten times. CDR3 nucleotides: TGTGCCAGCCTTAGGGGGAACACTGAAGCTTTCTTT. It yields the protein CASLRGNTEAFF. The chain links TRBV2 to TRBJ1-1; perhaps TRBD1 as D (5 bases). This CDR3 comprises 12 residues. Germline CDR1 is SNHLY and CDR2 is FYNNEI. V was cut by 8 bases and J by 1 base, with 8 bases left in between.

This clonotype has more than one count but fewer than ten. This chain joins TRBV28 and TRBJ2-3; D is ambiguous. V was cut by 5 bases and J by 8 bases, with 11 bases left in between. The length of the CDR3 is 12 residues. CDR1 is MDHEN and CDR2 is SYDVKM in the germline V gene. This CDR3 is CASSQSLGTQYF. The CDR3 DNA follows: TGTGCCAGCAGTCAATCGTTGGGTACGCAGTATTTT.

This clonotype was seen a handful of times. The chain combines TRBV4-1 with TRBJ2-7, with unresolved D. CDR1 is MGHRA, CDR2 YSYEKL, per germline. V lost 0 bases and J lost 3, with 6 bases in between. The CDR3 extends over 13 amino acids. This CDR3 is CASSQETYYEQYF. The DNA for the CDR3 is TGCGCCAGCAGCCAAGAGACTTACTACGAGCAGTACTTC.

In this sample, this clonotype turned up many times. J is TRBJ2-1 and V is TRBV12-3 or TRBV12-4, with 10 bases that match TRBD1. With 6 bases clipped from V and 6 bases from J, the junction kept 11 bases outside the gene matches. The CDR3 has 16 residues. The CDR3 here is CASRARDRGPANEQFF. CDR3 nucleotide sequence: TGTGCCAGCAGAGCCCGGGACAGGGGACCCGCCAATGAGCAGTTCTTC.

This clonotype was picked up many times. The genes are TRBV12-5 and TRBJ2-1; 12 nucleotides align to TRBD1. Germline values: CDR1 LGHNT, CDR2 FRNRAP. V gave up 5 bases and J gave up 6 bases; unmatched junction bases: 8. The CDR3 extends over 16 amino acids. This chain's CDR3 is CASGLPGQGAGNEQFF. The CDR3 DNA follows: TGTGCTAGTGGTCTACCGGGACAGGGGGCAGGCAATGAGCAGTTCTTC.

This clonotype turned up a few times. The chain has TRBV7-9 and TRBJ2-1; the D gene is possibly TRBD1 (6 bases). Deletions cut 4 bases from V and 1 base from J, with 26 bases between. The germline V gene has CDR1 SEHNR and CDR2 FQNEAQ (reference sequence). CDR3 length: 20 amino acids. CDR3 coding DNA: TGTGCCAGCAGCTCGCGCCTTAGGCGGATTACAGGGATATCCTACAATGAGCAGTTCTTC. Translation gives CASSSRLRRITGISYNEQFF.

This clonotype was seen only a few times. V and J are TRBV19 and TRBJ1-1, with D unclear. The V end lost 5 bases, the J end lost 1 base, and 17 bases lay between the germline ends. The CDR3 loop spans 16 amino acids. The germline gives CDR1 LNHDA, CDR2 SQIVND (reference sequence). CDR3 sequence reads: CASSPSGRMGNTEAFF. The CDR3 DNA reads TGTGCCAGTAGTCCCTCGGGCAGAATGGGGAACACTGAAGCTTTCTTT.

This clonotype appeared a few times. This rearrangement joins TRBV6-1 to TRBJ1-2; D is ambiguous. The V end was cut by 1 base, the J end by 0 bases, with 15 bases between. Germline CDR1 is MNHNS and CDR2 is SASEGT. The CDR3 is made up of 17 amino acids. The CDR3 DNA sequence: TGTGCCAGCAGTGAAGACGGTTGGGGTCCAGCTAACTATGGCTACACCTTC. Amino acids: CASSEDGWGPANYGYTF.

In DNA, the CDR3 is TGTGCCAGCAGCTTTGGGGGGCCGTTAGATACGCAGTATTTT. Protein product: CASSFGGPLDTQYF. V is TRBV5-6 and J is TRBJ2-3, with D possibly called TRBD1 or TRBD2 (6 bases each). The V gene's germline CDR1 is SGHDT and CDR2 YYEEEE. Between the trimmed V and J ends, which lost 2 bases and 5 bases, there was a span of 12 bases. This CDR3 contains 14 residues. The full variable domain, completed using reference TRBV5-6 and TRBJ2-3, is DAGVTQSPTHLIKTRGQQVTLRCSPKSGHDTVSWYQQALGQGPQFIFQYYEEEERQRGNFPDRFSGHQFPNYSSELNVNALLLGDSALYLCASSFGGPLDTQYFGPGTRLTVL.

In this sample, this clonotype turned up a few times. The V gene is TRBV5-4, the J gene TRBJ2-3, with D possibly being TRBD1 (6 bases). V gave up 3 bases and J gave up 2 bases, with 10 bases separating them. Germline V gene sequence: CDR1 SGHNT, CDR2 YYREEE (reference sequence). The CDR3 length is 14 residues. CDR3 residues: CASSWDIYTDTQYF. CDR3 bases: TGTGCCAGCAGCTGGGACATTTACACAGATACGCAGTATTTT.

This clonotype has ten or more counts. CDR3 nucleotides: TGTGCCAGCTCACTCCAGACAGAAGTAAACACTGAAGCTTTCTTT. It translates to CASSLQTEVNTEAFF. The rearrangement uses TRBV18 and TRBJ1-1; a weak D match, TRBD1 (5 bases). The V end lost 4 bases, the J end lost 2 bases, and 14 bases lay between the germline ends. Germline CDR1 and CDR2: KGHSH and LQKENI. The CDR3 loop spans 15 amino acids.

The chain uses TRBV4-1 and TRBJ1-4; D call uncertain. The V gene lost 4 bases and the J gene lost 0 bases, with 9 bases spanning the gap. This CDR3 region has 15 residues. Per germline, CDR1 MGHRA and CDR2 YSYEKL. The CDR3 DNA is TGCGCCAGCAGCCGCACCGGGACAACTAATGAAAAACTGTTTTTT. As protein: CASSRTGTTNEKLFF.

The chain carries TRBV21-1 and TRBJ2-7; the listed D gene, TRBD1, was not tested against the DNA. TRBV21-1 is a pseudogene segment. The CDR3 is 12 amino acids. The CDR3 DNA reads TGTGCCACTCCCACGGACAGCTACGAGCAGTACGTC. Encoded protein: CATPTDSYEQYV.

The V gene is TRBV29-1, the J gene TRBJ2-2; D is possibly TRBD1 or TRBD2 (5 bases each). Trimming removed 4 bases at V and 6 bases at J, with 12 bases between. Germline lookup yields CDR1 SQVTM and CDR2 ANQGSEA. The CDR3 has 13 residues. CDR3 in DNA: TGCAGCGTTGTTAAGATGGGGGCCGGGGAGCTGTTTTTT. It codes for CSVVKMGAGELFF.

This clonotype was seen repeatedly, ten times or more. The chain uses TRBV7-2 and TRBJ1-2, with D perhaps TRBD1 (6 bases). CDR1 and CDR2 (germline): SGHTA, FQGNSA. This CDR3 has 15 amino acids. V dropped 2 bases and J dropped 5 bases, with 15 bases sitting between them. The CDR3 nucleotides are TGTGCCAGCAGCTTAATACAGGGAATCCTATATGGCTACACCTTC. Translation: CASSLIQGILYGYTF.

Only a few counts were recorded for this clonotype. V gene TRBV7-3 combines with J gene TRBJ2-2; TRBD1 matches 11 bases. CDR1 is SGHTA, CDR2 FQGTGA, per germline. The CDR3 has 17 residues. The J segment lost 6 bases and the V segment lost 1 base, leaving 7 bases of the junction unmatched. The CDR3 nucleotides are TGTGCCAGCAGCTTAAACCCCGGACAGGGGGCTGCCGGGGAGCTGTTTTTT. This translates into CASSLNPGQGAAGELFF.

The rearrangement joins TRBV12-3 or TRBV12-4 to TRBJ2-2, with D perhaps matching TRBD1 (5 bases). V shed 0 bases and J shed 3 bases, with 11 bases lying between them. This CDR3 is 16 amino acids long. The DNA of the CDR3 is TGTGCCAGCAGTTTAGCCCAGGGCGCGTACACCGGGGAGCTGTTTTTT. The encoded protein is CASSLAQGAYTGELFF.

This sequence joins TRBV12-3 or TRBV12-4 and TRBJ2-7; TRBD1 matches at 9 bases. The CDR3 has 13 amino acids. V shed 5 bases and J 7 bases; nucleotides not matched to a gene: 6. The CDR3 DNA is TGTGCCAGCAGTCGGGACAGGGCAGGGGAGCAGTACGTC. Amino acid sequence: CASSRDRAGEQYV.

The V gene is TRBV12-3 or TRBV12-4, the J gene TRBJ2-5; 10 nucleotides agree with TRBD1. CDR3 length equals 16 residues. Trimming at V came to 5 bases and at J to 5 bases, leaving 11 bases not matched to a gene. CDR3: CASSRDRGRRGETQYF. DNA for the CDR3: TGTGCCAGCAGTCGTGACAGGGGGCGGAGGGGTGAGACCCAGTACTTC.

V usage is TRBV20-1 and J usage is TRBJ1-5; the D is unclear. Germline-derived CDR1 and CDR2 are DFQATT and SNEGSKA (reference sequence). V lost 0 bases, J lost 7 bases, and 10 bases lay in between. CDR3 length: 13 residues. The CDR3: CSARDNPAQPQHF. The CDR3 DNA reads TGCAGTGCTAGAGATAATCCCGCCCAGCCCCAGCATTTT.